The 18 T cell receptor beta chains below were found in one sample sequenced in a study of vaccination effects on CD4 cells after COVID-19. Antigens of these TCRs are unknown. The table came from immunoSEQ multiplex PCR; TCRdb's copy has only in-frame clones and leaves some out. The data show roughly 11,000 clones, just under 75% seen once. Antigen-specific CD4+ T cells were first expanded with viral peptide pools by the ViraFEST assay and only then sequenced. Cells that had been cultured for nine to eleven days were the source of isolated CD4+ T cells. This specimen was CD4+ T cells from PBMCs cultured with HCoV-229E spike peptides, taken before COVID-19 vaccination. The receptors stem from a human donor who received a COVID-19 vaccine.

The chain uses TRBV11-2 and TRBJ2-7, with D possibly TRBD1 on 5 matching bases. The CDR3 has 13 amino acids. Deletions cut 6 bases from V and 2 bases from J, with 11 bases between. Germline CDR1 is SGHAT and CDR2 is FQNNGV. For the CDR3, the DNA is TGTGCCAGCAGAGAGACAGCCCCCTACGAGCAGTACTTC. This sequence encodes CASRETAPYEQYF.

The gene calls are TRBV5-1 and TRBJ1-3; D unresolved. Trimming stripped 1 base from V and 4 bases from J, with 9 bases between. Germline-derived CDR1 and CDR2 are SGHRS and YFSETQ. This CDR3 region has 14 residues. For the CDR3, the DNA is TGCGCCAGCAGCTTGTCGGGCTCGGGAAACACCATATATTTT. As protein: CASSLSGSGNTIYF.

This clone was found a few times. This chain joins TRBV5-1 and TRBJ2-1, with 11 bases aligning to TRBD1. J gave up 1 base and V 2 bases, and 11 bases lay outside the gene matches. Germline-derived CDR1 and CDR2 are SGHRS and YFSETQ. The CDR3 is 19 amino acids. This CDR3 reads CASSLVGQGALKSYNEQFF. In DNA form, the CDR3 reads TGCGCCAGCAGCTTAGTTGGACAGGGGGCGCTTAAATCCTACAATGAGCAGTTCTTC. Full variable domain (remainder filled in from reference TRBV5-1 and TRBJ2-1): KAGVTQTPRYLIKTRGQQVTLSCSPISGHRSVSWYQQTPGQGLQFLFEYFSETQRNKGNFPGRFSGRQFSNSRSEMNVSTLELGDSALYLCASSLVGQGALKSYNEQFFGPGTRLTVL.

The chain carries TRBV27 and TRBJ1-5; 9 bases map to TRBD1. The length of the CDR3 is 16 residues. J was trimmed by 2 bases and V by 6 bases; bases with no gene match: 8. Germline CDR1 is MNHEY and CDR2 is SMNVEV (reference sequence). CDR3 loop: CASSFQTGGRNQPQHF. CDR3 DNA sequence: TGTGCCAGCAGCTTCCAGACAGGGGGACGCAATCAGCCCCAGCATTTT.

The chain couples TRBV6-2 or TRBV6-3 to TRBJ2-2, with TRBD2 as a possible D gene (6 bases). Trimming shortened V by 6 bases and J by 2 bases, and 13 bases separated the two germline ends. CDR1 is MNHEY, CDR2 SVGEGT, per germline. CDR3 length: 15 residues. CDR3 sequence: CASSQLAPNTGELFF. The CDR3 nucleotides are TGTGCCAGCAGCCAACTAGCCCCTAACACCGGGGAGCTGTTTTTT.

The chain employs TRBV18 and TRBJ1-1, with D perhaps TRBD1 (6 bases). The CDR3 is 13 residues long. The germline CDR1 and CDR2 sequences are KGHSH and LQKENI. The germline V and J ends were trimmed by 5 bases and 5 bases, with 12 bases remaining between them. The CDR3 DNA is TGTGCCAGCTCAATGAGGGGGGGAACTGAAGCTTTCTTT. This codes for CASSMRGGTEAFF.

The chain is built from TRBV6-5 and TRBJ2-3, with a tentative D call TRBD1 (6 bases). The V gene lost 8 bases and the J gene lost 2 bases, with 11 bases spanning the gap. The germline V gene has CDR1 MNHEY and CDR2 SVGAGI. The CDR3 spans 13 residues. CDR3 protein: CASRGQTTDTQYF. The CDR3 nucleotides read TGTGCCAGCCGAGGACAGACCACAGATACGCAGTATTTT.

The V call is TRBV3-1 (or the pseudogene TRBV3-2), the J call TRBJ1-2; D call uncertain. The germline CDR1 and CDR2 sequences are LGHDT and YNNKEL (reference sequence). V was trimmed by 1 base and J by 0 bases, leaving 12 bases between them. The CDR3 has 16 residues. The DNA of the CDR3 is TGTGCCAGCAGCCAAGTAATCCGTAGCCCTAACTATGGCTACACCTTC. Its translation: CASSQVIRSPNYGYTF.

This clone was seen only a few times. The chain carries TRBV24-1 and TRBJ1-3; no firm D call. The CDR3 length is 18 residues. Germline CDR1 KGHDR, CDR2 SFDVKD. CDR3 amino acids: CLSTSLNRRWRAGNTIYF. DNA for the CDR3: TGTTTATCCACCAGTTTGAATCGTAGGTGGAGGGCCGGAAACACCATATATTTT.

The chain combines TRBV27 with TRBJ2-7; TRBD2 matches at 7 bases. With V trimmed by 2 bases and J by 2 bases, 6 bases remained unmatched. The germline V gene encodes CDR1 MNHEY and CDR2 SMNVEV (reference sequence). The CDR3 contains 15 residues. The CDR3 reads CASSLGRGSPYEQYF. The CDR3 DNA is TGTGCCAGCAGTTTAGGACGCGGGAGCCCCTACGAGCAGTACTTC.

This clone was seen more than once but under ten times. The rearrangement uses TRBV6-5 and TRBJ2-1, with a possible D match to TRBD1 (5 bases). Germline V gene sequence: CDR1 MNHEY, CDR2 SVGAGI. The CDR3 runs 10 residues. Trimming took off 10 bases at V and 12 bases at J, with 13 bases between the two ends. The CDR3, as DNA: TGTGCCACAGATTTCACAGGGCAGTTCTTC. This encodes CATDFTGQFF.

The chain has TRBV30 and TRBJ2-5, with 10 bases fitting TRBD2. The CDR3 covers 15 residues. Germline lookup yields CDR1 GTSNPN and CDR2 SVGIG (reference sequence). After removal of 6 bases from V and 5 bases from J, the junction contained 12 bases not matched to a gene. CDR3 DNA sequence: TGTGCCTGCACTGGGGGAGCGGGGGGGCCGGAGACCCAGTACTTC. The encoded protein is CACTGGAGGPETQYF.

CDR3 DNA: TGTGCCAGCAGTATCTCGTCGGGGGGACTGAACACTGAAGCTTTCTTT. Residues: CASSISSGGLNTEAFF. The chain recombines TRBV28 with TRBJ1-1; TRBD1 is a possible D gene (5 bases). The V gene lost 5 bases and the J gene lost 0 bases, with 16 bases spanning the gap. This CDR3 is 16 amino acids long. Germline V gene data show CDR1 as MDHEN and CDR2 as SYDVKM.

This clone was detected a few times. The CDR3 is CASSLGLAGNTGELFF. The CDR3 DNA reads as TGTGCCAGCAGTCTCGGACTAGCGGGGAACACCGGGGAGCTGTTTTTT. The rearrangement joins TRBV28 to TRBJ2-2, with TRBD2 identical over 11 bases. The CDR3 has 16 residues. Trimming cost V 5 bases and J 1 base; bases outside gene matches: 3. Germline CDR1 is MDHEN and CDR2 is SYDVKM.

J is TRBJ2-4 and V is TRBV7-2; D uncertain. V lost 2 bases and J 6 bases, leaving 11 bases between the germline ends. The germline gives CDR1 SGHTA, CDR2 FQGNSA. CDR3 length equals 14 residues. CDR3 DNA: TGTGCCAGCAGCTTATCACCCAGAAGAAACATTCAGTACTTC. Amino acids: CASSLSPRRNIQYF.

This clone was seen a few times. The chain combines TRBV6-6 with TRBJ1-3; 7 nucleotides align to TRBD1. Trimming took 7 bases from V and 2 from J; bases not matched to a gene: 5. Germline CDR1 is MNHNY and CDR2 is SVGAGI (reference sequence). This CDR3 has 14 residues. CDR3 in DNA: TGTGCCAGCAAAAAACAGGGGACTGGAAACACCATATATTTT. It specifies CASKKQGTGNTIYF.

The CDR3 DNA sequence: TGTGCCAGCAGCGCGGGACTAGCGGGGCCCGGGGCCTCCTACGAGCAGTACTTC. Its protein is CASSAGLAGPGASYEQYF. The chain recombines TRBV9 with TRBJ2-7; TRBD2 agrees at 13 bases. The CDR3 extends over 18 amino acids. Germline loops: CDR1 SGDLS, CDR2 YYNGEE. V shed 3 bases and J 0 bases; nucleotides not matched to a gene: 9.

The V gene is TRBV3-1 (or the pseudogene TRBV3-2), the J gene TRBJ1-2; 10 nucleotides line up with TRBD1. The V gene's germline CDR1 is LGHDT and CDR2 YNNKEL (reference sequence). The CDR3 consists of 14 residues. V was pared by 4 bases and J by 7 bases, with 6 bases of the junction left unmatched. CDR3 loop: CASSRSTGGGGYTF. The DNA of the CDR3 is TGTGCCAGCAGCCGATCGACAGGGGGCGGTGGCTACACCTTC.